This record concerns one TCR beta chain sequence. This sample stems from a study of blood T cell repertoires in COVID-19. Study-level information: PBMCs, B-cell-depleted T cells, or T cells were the source of the cDNA or gDNA that made up the material.

In the authors' workflow: Nucleated cell number was recorded as an estimate derived from reference gene primer amplification. Libraries were prepared by immunoSEQ multiplex PCR; TCRdb keeps only in-frame clonotypes and omits some of them. That table furnishes V, J and clone size, whereas the DNA furnished D and trimming. There are about 44,000 clones in the sample; approximately 86% occur only once, and around 4.4% lies in the top ten. Trimming removed 5 bases from V and 5 bases from J; junction bases left unmatched: 9. Germline values: CDR1 LNHDA, CDR2 SQIVND (reference sequence). The CDR3 sequence is 15 residues long.

The clonotype originates from a woman in her seventies with acute or convalescent COVID-19. J is TRBJ1-1 and V is TRBV19; TRBD1 agrees at 9 bases. The specimen was peripheral blood. The CDR3 spells CASSPHRDRETEAFF. DNA for the CDR3: TGTGCCAGTAGTCCACACCGGGACAGGGAAACTGAAGCTTTCTTT.